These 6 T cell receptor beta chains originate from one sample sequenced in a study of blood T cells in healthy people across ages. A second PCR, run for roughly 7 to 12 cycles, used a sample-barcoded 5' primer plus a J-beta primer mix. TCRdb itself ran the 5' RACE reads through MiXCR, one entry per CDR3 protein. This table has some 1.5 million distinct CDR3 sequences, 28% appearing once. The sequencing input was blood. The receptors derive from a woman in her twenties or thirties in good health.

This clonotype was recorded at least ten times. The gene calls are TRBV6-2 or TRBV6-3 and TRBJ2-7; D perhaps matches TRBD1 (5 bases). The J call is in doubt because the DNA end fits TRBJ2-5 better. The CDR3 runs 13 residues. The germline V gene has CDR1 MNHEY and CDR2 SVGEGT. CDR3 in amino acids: CASSQVPGETQYF. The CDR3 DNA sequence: TGTGCCAGCAGCCAGGTCCCAGGGGAGACCCAGTACTTC.

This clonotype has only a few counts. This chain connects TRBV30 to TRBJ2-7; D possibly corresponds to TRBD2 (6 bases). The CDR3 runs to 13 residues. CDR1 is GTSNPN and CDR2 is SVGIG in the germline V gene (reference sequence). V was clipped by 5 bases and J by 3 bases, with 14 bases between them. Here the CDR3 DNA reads TGTGCCTGGGGGGGACTTCTGGGCTACGAGCAGTACTTC. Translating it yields CAWGGLLGYEQYF.

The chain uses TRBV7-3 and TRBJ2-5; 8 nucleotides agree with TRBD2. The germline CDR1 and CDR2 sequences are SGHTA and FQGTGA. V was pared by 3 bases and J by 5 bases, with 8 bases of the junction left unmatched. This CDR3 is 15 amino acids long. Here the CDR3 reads CASSFTGTSEETQYF. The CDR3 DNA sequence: TGTGCCAGCAGCTTCACCGGGACTAGTGAGGAGACCCAGTACTTC.

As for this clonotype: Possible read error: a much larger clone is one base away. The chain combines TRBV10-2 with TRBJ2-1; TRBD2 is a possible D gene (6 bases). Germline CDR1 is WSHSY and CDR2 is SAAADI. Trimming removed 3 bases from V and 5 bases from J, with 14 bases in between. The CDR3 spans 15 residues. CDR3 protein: CASSDGGFGNNEQFF. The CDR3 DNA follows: TGCGCCAGCAGTGATGGAGGGTTCGGTAACAATGAGCAGTTCTTC.

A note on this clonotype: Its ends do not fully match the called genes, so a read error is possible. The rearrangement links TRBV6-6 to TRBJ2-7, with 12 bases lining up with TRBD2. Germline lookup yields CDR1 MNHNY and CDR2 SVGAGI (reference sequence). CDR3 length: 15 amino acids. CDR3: CASSYPTSGRYGQYF. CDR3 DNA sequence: TGTGCCAGCAGTTATCCCACTAGCGGGAGGTACGGGCAGTACTTC.

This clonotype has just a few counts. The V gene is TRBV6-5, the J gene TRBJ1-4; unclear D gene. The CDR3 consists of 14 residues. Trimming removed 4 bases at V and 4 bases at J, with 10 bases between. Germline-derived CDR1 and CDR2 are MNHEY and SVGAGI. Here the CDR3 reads CASSLGVSNEKLFF. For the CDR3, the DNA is TGTGCCAGCAGTTTGGGAGTTAGTAATGAAAAACTGTTTTTT.